Shown below are 13 T cell receptor beta chains from a single sample sequenced in a study of tumor and adjacent non-tumor tissue in lung cancer. The library came from three nested PCR rounds adapted from ARM-PCR protocols. TCRdb processed the multiplex PCR reads anew with MiXCR; each CDR3 protein has one entry. Of roughly 220,000 distinct CDR3 sequences listed, 71% were seen once; the top ten hold almost 25%. This sample's RNA came from whole unsorted tissue. Material: lung tumor tissue. Source of these receptors: a man in his fifties or sixties with non-small cell lung cancer.

This chain uses TRBV10-2 with TRBJ2-1; D unclear. This CDR3 region has 16 residues. V dropped 5 bases and J dropped 0 bases, with 14 bases sitting between them. Per germline, CDR1 WSHSY and CDR2 SAAADI. As DNA, the CDR3 is TGCGCCAGCAGTATCAACGCGAGGAGCTCCTACAATGAGCAGTTCTTC. It translates to CASSINARSSYNEQFF.

This clonotype has at least ten counts. The chain combines TRBV6-1 with TRBJ2-6; unclear D gene. The V gene lost 1 base and the J gene lost 0 bases, with 4 bases spanning the gap. The CDR3 extends over 15 amino acids. Germline CDR1 and CDR2: MNHNS and SASEGT. CDR3 residues: CASSEDSSGANVLTF. The DNA of the CDR3 is TGTGCCAGCAGTGAAGACAGCTCTGGGGCCAACGTCCTGACTTTC.

For this clonotype: A read error may produce the germline difference seen at one junction end. The chain has TRBV11-2 and TRBJ2-7, with D tentatively TRBD2 (5 bases). Per the germline V gene, CDR1 is SGHAT and CDR2 is FQNNGV. The CDR3 loop spans 14 amino acids. The CDR3 sequence: CASSYFSGVYEQCF. Written as DNA, the CDR3 is TGTGCCAGCAGTTACTTCTCCGGGGTCTACGAGCAGTGTTTC.

The V gene is TRBV4-2, the J gene TRBJ1-4; D is ambiguous. The CDR3 sequence is 14 residues long. Germline V gene lookup returns CDR1 LGHNA and CDR2 YNFKEQ. The CDR3 DNA sequence: TGTGCATGCAGCCAAATCACCATGGGAGTGAAACTGTTTTTT. It translates to CACSQITMGVKLFF.

Note on this clonotype: Its ends do not fully match the called genes, so a read error is possible. The genes are TRBV6-5 and TRBJ1-6, with D perhaps matching TRBD1 (5 bases). CDR3 length equals 16 residues. Germline CDR1 is MNHEY and CDR2 is SVGAGI. The chain's CDR3 is CASSTPGTLYNSTLHF. For the CDR3, the DNA is TGTGCCAGCAGCACACCCGGGACTCTTTATAATTCAACCCTCCACTTT.

Note on this clonotype: One junction end does not reproduce the germline sequence, and a read error may be involved. CDR3 nucleotide sequence: TGTGCCAGCAGTTCGTGGGATGGGAATGGCAACACCTTC. Translation gives CASSSWDGNGNTF. The V gene is TRBV12-3 or TRBV12-4, the J gene TRBJ1-2; no clear D. This CDR3 contains 13 residues.

V usage is TRBV5-6 and J usage is TRBJ2-2; the match to TRBD2 covers 8 bases. There are 17 residues in the CDR3. The J segment lost 1 base and the V segment lost 4 bases, leaving 9 bases of the junction unmatched. CDR1 is SGHDT, CDR2 YYEEEE, per germline. CDR3 amino acids: CASSPLRAGGNTGELFF. The CDR3 nucleotides are TGTGCCAGCAGCCCCCTCAGGGCGGGAGGGAACACCGGGGAGCTGTTTTTT.

Details on this clonotype: An end of the junction differs from the germline gene, which may be a read error. The chain recombines TRBV11-2 with TRBJ1-2, with D perhaps TRBD1 (6 bases). The CDR3 has 16 amino acids. Germline lookup yields CDR1 SGHAT and CDR2 FQNNGV. CDR3 sequence reads: CVSSSLRGRGNYVYTF. DNA of the CDR3: TGTGTCAGCAGCTCCCTGCGAGGGAGGGGGAACTATGTCTACACCTTC.

For this clonotype: This is likely a read error, given that the CDR3 carries no conserved phenylalanine or tryptophan at its end. The gene calls are TRBV5-1 and TRBJ1-1; D is uncertain. This CDR3 is 13 amino acids long. Trimming removed 2 bases at V and 1 base at J, with 6 bases between. CDR1 SGHRS and CDR2 YFSETQ come from the germline V gene. The CDR3 here is CASSLDRNTEAFS. CDR3 nucleotide sequence: TGCGCCAGCAGCTTAGACCGGAACACTGAAGCTTTCTCT.

Note on this clonotype: The junction departs from germline at one end; a sequencing error may be responsible. This chain links TRBV6-1 with TRBJ2-7; weak D call: TRBD2 (6 bases). CDR1 and CDR2 (germline): MNHNS, SASEGT. CDR3 size: 14 residues. CDR3 protein: CASSASGEAYEQYF. CDR3 DNA: TGTGCCAGTAGTGCCTCCGGGGAGGCATACGAGCAGTACTTC.

Remarks on this clonotype: A much larger clone lies a single base off, so this may be a read error. The chain joins TRBV6-1 to TRBJ1-1; possibly TRBD1 for D (6 bases). Germline V gene lookup returns CDR1 MNHNS and CDR2 SASEGT. CDR3 length equals 16 residues. CDR3 in DNA: TGTGCCAGCTGTGAACGCGTCGGACAGATGAACACTGAAGCTTTCTTT. Protein: CASCERVGQMNTEAFF.

This chain uses TRBV11-1 with TRBJ2-1; 7 bases line up with TRBD1. Germline assignment: CDR1 SGHAT and CDR2 FQDESV (reference sequence). There are 15 residues in the CDR3. The junction had 19 bases not matched to a gene; V was cut back by 7 bases and J by 13 bases. In nucleotides, the CDR3 is TGTGCCAGCAACTCAGGAAGGGGGCAAGGAACTATTCAGTTCTTC. Translated: CASNSGRGQGTIQFF.

As for this clonotype: Possible read error: a much larger clone is one base away. The chain recombines TRBV20-1 with TRBJ2-2; either TRBD1 or TRBD2 may fit D (6 bases each). Looked up from germline, CDR1 is DFQATT and CDR2 is SNEGSKA (reference sequence). The CDR3 loop spans 14 amino acids. Trimming took off 5 bases at V and 5 bases at J, with 15 bases between the two ends. The CDR3 DNA reads TGCAGTGCTGTAGGGGGGCAACGGACCGGGGAGCTGTTTTTT. Protein: CSAVGGQRTGELFF.